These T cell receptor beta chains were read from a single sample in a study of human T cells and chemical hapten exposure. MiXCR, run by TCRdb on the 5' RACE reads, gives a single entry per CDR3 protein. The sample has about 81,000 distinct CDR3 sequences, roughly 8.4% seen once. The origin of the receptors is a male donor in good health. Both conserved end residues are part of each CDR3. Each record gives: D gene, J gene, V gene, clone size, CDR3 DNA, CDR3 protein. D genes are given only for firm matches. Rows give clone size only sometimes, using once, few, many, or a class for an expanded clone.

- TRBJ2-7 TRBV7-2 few TGTGCCAGCAGCCCTCGCCCTCGGACGGCGACGGGTGAGCAGTACTTC CASSPRPRTATGEQYF
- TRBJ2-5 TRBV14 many TGTGCCAGCAGCTCCACCGGATATGGGCAAGAGACCCAGTACTTC CASSSTGYGQETQYF
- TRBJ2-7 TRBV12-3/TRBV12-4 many TGTGCCAGCAGTTTAGGAGTCCCAGTGGTTTCCGAGCAGTACTTC CASSLGVPVVSEQYF
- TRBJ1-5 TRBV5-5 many TGTGCCAGCAGCACAACCGGGACAAGTAGCAATCAGCCCCAGCATTTT CASSTTGTSSNQPQHF
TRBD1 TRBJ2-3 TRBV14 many TGTGCCAGCAGCCAAGATGGGTACAGGGGAAGAAGCACAGATACGCAGTATTTT CASSQDGYRGRSTDTQYF
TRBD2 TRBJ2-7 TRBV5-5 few TGTGCCAGCAGCTTGCAGACTAGCGGAGCGAGCTCCTACGAGCAGTACTTC CASSLQTSGASSYEQYF
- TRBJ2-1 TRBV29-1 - TGCAGCGTTGAATCCGGGGGAAGCTACAATGAGCAGTTCTTC CSVESGGSYNEQFF
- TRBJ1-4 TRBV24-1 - TGTGCCACCAGTGAATCGGGGGAACTGTTTTTT CATSESGELFF
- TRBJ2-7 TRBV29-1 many TGCAGCGTTGGCAGGTTCTCCTACGAGCAGTACTTC CSVGRFSYEQYF
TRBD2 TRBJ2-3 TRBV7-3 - TGTGCCAGCAGCTTAGGAGCGGGGGATACGCAGTATTTT CASSLGAGDTQYF
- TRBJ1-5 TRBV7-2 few TGTGCCAGCAGCCAGGTCCCAGTCAATCAGCCCCAGCATTTT CASSQVPVNQPQHF
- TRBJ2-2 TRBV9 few TGTGCCAGCAGCGTACTGGACAGTCACGGGTCGATCGGGGAGCTGTTTTTT CASSVLDSHGSIGELFF
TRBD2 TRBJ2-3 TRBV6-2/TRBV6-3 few TGTGCCAGCAGTTACACGGCGGGGGGTGAAGCAGATACGCAGTATTTT CASSYTAGGEADTQYF
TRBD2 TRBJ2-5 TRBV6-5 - TGTGCCAGCGTTCCGGGGATAGCGGGGGCGCGGTTAGAGACCCAGTACTTC CASVPGIAGARLETQYF
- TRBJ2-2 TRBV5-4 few TGTGCCAGCAGCTTCGACACCGGGGAGCTGTTTTTT CASSFDTGELFF
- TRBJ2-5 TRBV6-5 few TGTGCCAGCGGGTTGACAGCCCAAGAGACCCAGTACTTC CASGLTAQETQYF
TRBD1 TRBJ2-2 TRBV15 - TGTGCCACCAGCAGATCACAAGCCCCAGGGGGCTCGAACACCGGGGAGCTGTTTTTT CATSRSQAPGGSNTGELFF
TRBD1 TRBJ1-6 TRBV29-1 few TGCAGCGTTGGCACAGGGGTACACAATTCACCCCTCCACTTT CSVGTGVHNSPLHF
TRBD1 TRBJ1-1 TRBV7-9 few TGTGCCAGCAGCTTAGCCGGGACAGGGATGAACACTGAAGCTTTCTTT CASSLAGTGMNTEAFF
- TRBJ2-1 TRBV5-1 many TGCGCCAGCAGTTTCCAGTCTTTTTACAATGAGCAGTTCTTC CASSFQSFYNEQFF
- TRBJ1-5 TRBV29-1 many TGCAGCGCCCGTCTAGATAGCAATCAGCCCCAGCATTTT CSARLDSNQPQHF
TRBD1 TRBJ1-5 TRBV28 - TGTGCCAGCAATGGATGGGACAGGCGGATTCAGCCCCGGCATTTT CASNGWDRRIQPRHF
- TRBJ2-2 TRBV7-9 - TGTGCCAGCAGCTTAGGTCTACAAGTGGAGCTGTTTTTT CASSLGLQVELFF
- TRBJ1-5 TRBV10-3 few TGTGCCATCACCGAGGGGGGGGCCGGTCAGCCCCAGCATTTT CAITEGGAGQPQHF
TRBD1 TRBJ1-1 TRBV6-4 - TGTGCCAGCAGTGTAGACAGGGAGACTGAAGCTTTCTTT CASSVDRETEAFF
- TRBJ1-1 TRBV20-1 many TGCAGTGGACTGGGACAGAACACTGAAGCTTTCTTT CSGLGQNTEAFF
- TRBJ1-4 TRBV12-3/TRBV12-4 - TGTGCCAGCAGTCAGACAGCAACTAATGAAAAACTGTTTTTT CASSQTATNEKLFF
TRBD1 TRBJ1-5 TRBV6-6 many TGTGCCAGCACTCAGGGGGGTGCGGGCAATCAGCCCCAGCATTTT CASTQGGAGNQPQHF
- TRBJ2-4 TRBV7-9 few TGTGCCAGCAAACCCTCAGGTCCTTGGGACAAAAACATTCAGTACTTC CASKPSGPWDKNIQYF
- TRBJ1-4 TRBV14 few TGTGCCAGCAGCCAAGATCTCCTGACAGGCTATAATGAAAAACTGTTTTTT CASSQDLLTGYNEKLFF
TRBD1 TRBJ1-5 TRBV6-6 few TGTGCCAGCAGTTACGGGACAGGATCCAGCAATCAGCCCCAGCATTTT CASSYGTGSSNQPQHF
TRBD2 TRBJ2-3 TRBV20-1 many TGCAGTGCTAGAGACGCGGGGGGGGCGAAAGATACGCAGTATTTT CSARDAGGAKDTQYF
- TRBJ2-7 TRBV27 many TGTGCCAGCAGTTTATCGTTTTATAACTCCTACGAGCAGTACTTC CASSLSFYNSYEQYF
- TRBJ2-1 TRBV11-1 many TGTGCCAGCAGCTTAGACAGATACAATGAGCAGTTCTTC CASSLDRYNEQFF
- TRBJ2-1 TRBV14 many TGTGCCAGCAGCCAAGGCAGTGAGCAGTTCTTC CASSQGSEQFF
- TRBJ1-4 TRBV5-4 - TGTGCCAGCAGCGTGTCTGGGAGTCAGGGTGAAAAACTGTTTTTT CASSVSGSQGEKLFF
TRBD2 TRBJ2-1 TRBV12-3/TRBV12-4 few TGTGCCAGCAGTCCCCGGGTAGCGGGAGGGTTTGAGCAGTTCTTC CASSPRVAGGFEQFF
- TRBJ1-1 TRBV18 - TGTGCCAGCTCACCAAATCCTGGTGATTTGAACACTGAAGCTTTCTTT CASSPNPGDLNTEAFF
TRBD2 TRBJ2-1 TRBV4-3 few TGCGCCAGCAGCCAAGAGGGGCTAGCGGGACCAAGCTCCTACAATGAGCAGTTCTTC CASSQEGLAGPSSYNEQFF
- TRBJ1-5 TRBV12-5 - TGTGCTAGTGGTTTTGCGGGGTCACCCCAGCCCCAGCATTTT CASGFAGSPQPQHF
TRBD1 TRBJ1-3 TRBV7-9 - TGTGCCAGCAGCTTACGCACTGCCAGGGGGCCTTCTGGAAACACCATATATTTT CASSLRTARGPSGNTIYF
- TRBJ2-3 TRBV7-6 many TGTGCCAGCAGCTTAGACTCCCGGGGCACAGATACGCAGTATTTT CASSLDSRGTDTQYF
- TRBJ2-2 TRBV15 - TGTGCCACCAGCAGAGGAACCGGGACACCCCATACCGGGGAGCTGTTTTTT CATSRGTGTPHTGELFF
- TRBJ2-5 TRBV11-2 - TGTGCCAGCAGCCCCCCGGCCCGGCCCTCAGAGACCCAGTACTTC CASSPPARPSETQYF
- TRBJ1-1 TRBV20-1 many TGCAGTGCTAGTGGTGTCAGGGGTTTGAACACTGAAGCTTTCTTT CSASGVRGLNTEAFF
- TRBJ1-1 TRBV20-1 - TGCAGTGCTCTGACACCGAACACTGAAGCTTTCTTT CSALTPNTEAFF
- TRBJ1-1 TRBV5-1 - TGCGCCAGCAGCTTGGGTATTAGGGGGACCACTGAAGCTTTCTTT CASSLGIRGTTEAFF
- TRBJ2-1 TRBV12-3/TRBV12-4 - TGTGCCAGCAGAACTGGGGGGTCCTACAATGAGCAGTTCTTC CASRTGGSYNEQFF
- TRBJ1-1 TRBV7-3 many TGTGCCAGCAGCGGACGTGGGAGGAACACTGAAGCTTTCTTT CASSGRGRNTEAFF
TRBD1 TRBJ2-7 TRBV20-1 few TGCAGTGCTGCGCCTGACAGGGGGCGGGCTACCTACGAGCAGTACTTC CSAAPDRGRATYEQYF
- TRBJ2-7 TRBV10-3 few TGTGCCATCAGTGAGTCGGCCTACGAGCAGTACTTC CAISESAYEQYF
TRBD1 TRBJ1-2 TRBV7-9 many TGTGCCAGCAGCTCCCTGGACAGGGACTATGGCTACACCTTC CASSSLDRDYGYTF
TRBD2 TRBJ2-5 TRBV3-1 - TGTGCCAGCAGCCCCGATGGGCTAGCGGGAGGGCCCGGTCAAGAGACCCAGTACTTC CASSPDGLAGGPGQETQYF
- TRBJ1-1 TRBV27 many TGTGCCAGCAGTTTCCTTCTCAACCGGGGTGACACTGAAGCTTTCTTT CASSFLLNRGDTEAFF
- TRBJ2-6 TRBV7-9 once TGTGCCAGCAGCCTCGACCGAGCCTCTGGGGCCAACGTCCTGACTTTC CASSLDRASGANVLTF
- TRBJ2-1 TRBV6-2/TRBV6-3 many TGTGCCAGCAAGGCCGGGGACATAGCAGATGAGCAGTTCTTC CASKAGDIADEQFF
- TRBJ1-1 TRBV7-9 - TGTGCCAGCAGCTTAGTCAGTGAAGCTTTCTTT CASSLVSEAFF
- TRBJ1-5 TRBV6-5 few TGTGCCAAATTCTTTTATCGCAATCAGCCCCAGCATTTT CAKFFYRNQPQHF
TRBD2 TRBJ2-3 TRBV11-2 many TGTGCCAGCAGCGCGGGGGTCTCGAGGACGCAGTATTTT CASSAGVSRTQYF
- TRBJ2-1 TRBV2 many TGTGCCAGCAGTGATCAGGAGAACCCCTACAATGAGCAGTTCTTC CASSDQENPYNEQFF